This T cell receptor beta chain appears in the sequencing data of a study of technical replicates of blood from four donors. The CDR3 loop spans 17 amino acids. Germline assignment: CDR1 MGHRA and CDR2 YSYEKL. Unmatched junction bases numbered 11, after V lost 0 bases and J lost 4 bases. The table came from immunoSEQ multiplex PCR; TCRdb's copy has only in-frame clones and leaves some out. The sample has about 75,000 clones; 91% are singletons. This clonotype was sampled from a human donor in good health. Some clones in this sample may be carry-over from other donors' samples. Material: T cells isolated from PBMCs. The chain recombines TRBV4-1 with TRBJ2-7; 8 bases align to TRBD2. The CDR3 is CASSQDKDFGRAYEQYF. In DNA, the CDR3 is TGCGCCAGCAGCCAAGATAAGGACTTCGGGAGGGCGTACGAGCAGTACTTC.